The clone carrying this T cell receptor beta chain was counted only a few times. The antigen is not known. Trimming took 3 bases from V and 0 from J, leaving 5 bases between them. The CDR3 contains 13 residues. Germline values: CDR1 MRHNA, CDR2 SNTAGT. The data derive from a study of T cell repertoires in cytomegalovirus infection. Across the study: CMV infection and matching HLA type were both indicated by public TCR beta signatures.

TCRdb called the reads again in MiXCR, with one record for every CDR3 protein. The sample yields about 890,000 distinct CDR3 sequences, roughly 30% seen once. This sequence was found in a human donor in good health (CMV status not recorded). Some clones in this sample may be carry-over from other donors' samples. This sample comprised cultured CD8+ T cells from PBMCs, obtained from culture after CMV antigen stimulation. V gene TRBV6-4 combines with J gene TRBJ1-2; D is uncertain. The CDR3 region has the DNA TGTGCCAGCAGTGAAACAGCTAACTATGGCTACACCTTC. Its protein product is CASSETANYGYTF.